The 10 T cell receptor beta chains below all came from one sample that was sequenced in a study of human T cells and chemical hapten exposure. The template was total RNA from unfractionated whole blood. TCRdb re-analysed the 5' RACE reads in MiXCR, keeping a single row per CDR3 protein. The sample yields about 81,000 distinct CDR3 sequences, roughly 8.4% seen once. The receptors originated from a male donor in good health.

The rearrangement uses TRBV6-2 or TRBV6-3 and TRBJ1-5; D is possibly TRBD1 (5 bases). Germline-derived CDR1 and CDR2 are MNHEY and SVGEGT. The CDR3 is 12 residues long. Trimming removed 5 bases from V and 7 bases from J, with 9 bases in between. CDR3 sequence (DNA): TGTGCCAGCAGTGGGGGTAAACAGCCCCAGCATTTT. Amino acid sequence: CASSGGKQPQHF.

There are a few counts of this clonotype. V and J are TRBV12-3 or TRBV12-4 and TRBJ1-2; D perhaps matches TRBD1 (6 bases). Trimming stripped 5 bases from V and 4 bases from J, with 14 bases between. The CDR3 spans 14 residues. The CDR3, as DNA: TGTGCCAGCAGTGCGACAGGAACCAGCTATGGCTACACCTTC. Translation: CASSATGTSYGYTF.

The V gene is TRBV12-3 or TRBV12-4, the J gene TRBJ1-2, with 7 bases matching TRBD1. V lost 3 bases, J lost 2 bases, and 6 bases stayed unmatched. This CDR3 region has 15 residues. The CDR3 nucleotides read TGTGCCAGCAGTTTCGACAGGGTAGCCAACTATGGCTACACCTTC. Amino acids: CASSFDRVANYGYTF.

This clonotype showed up just a few times. The genes are TRBV27 and TRBJ2-2; D unresolved. V was pared by 4 bases and J by 6 bases, with 9 bases between. The CDR3 extends over 13 amino acids. CDR1 MNHEY and CDR2 SMNVEV come from the germline V gene (reference sequence). In nucleotides, the CDR3 is TGTGCCAGCAGTTCTTTGCTTCCCGGGGAGCTGTTTTTT. Its translation is CASSSLLPGELFF.

This clonotype was seen many times. V gene TRBV7-8 combines with J gene TRBJ2-7; tentative D call: TRBD2 (6 bases). V was pared by 0 bases and J by 1 base, with 13 bases between. CDR3 length: 16 amino acids. Germline CDR1 and CDR2: SGHVS and FQNEAQ. The chain's CDR3 is CASSLAAREYSYEQYF. The CDR3 bases are TGTGCCAGCAGCTTAGCTGCTCGGGAGTATTCCTACGAGCAGTACTTC.

The gene calls are TRBV14 and TRBJ2-7, with a tentative D call TRBD2 (5 bases). The germline V gene encodes CDR1 SGHDN and CDR2 FVKESK. V was shortened by 8 bases and J by 3 bases, with 11 bases between the two germline ends. The CDR3 is made up of 12 amino acids. CDR3 bases: TGTGCCAGCGAGGGCCAGGACTACGAGCAGTACTTC. Translating it yields CASEGQDYEQYF.

This clonotype was counted only a few times. The gene calls are TRBV29-1 and TRBJ1-2; D unresolved. Germline CDR1 and CDR2: SQVTM and ANQGSEA. This CDR3 region has 14 residues. Trimming left V 2 bases short and J 0 bases short, with 10 bases between. The CDR3 DNA follows: TGCAGCGTTGAATGGCAACAGACTAACTATGGCTACACCTTC. Translation: CSVEWQQTNYGYTF.

The chain joins TRBV12-3 or TRBV12-4 to TRBJ2-5; D unresolved. The V and J ends lost 4 bases and 0 bases respectively, with 6 bases between them. This CDR3 is 13 amino acids long. This CDR3 reads CASSSTYQETQYF. The CDR3 DNA is TGTGCCAGCAGTTCCACCTACCAAGAGACCCAGTACTTC.

V is TRBV6-5 and J is TRBJ1-2; 9 nucleotides agree with TRBD1. This CDR3 has 14 amino acids. V shed 7 bases, J shed 5 bases, and the junction held 8 bases outside the gene matches. Germline V gene sequence: CDR1 MNHEY, CDR2 SVGAGI. The CDR3 coding sequence is TGTGCCAGCAAACGGACAGGGGAGAATTATGGCTACACCTTC. The encoded protein is CASKRTGENYGYTF.

Ten or more counts support this clonotype. The V gene is TRBV12-3 or TRBV12-4, the J gene TRBJ2-7; 10 bases fit TRBD1. V shed 5 bases, J shed 7 bases, and the junction held 5 bases outside the gene matches. This CDR3 is 13 amino acids long. In DNA, the CDR3 is TGTGCCAGCAGTGCAGGGACAGGGGAAGAGCAGTACTTC. Its protein is CASSAGTGEEQYF.